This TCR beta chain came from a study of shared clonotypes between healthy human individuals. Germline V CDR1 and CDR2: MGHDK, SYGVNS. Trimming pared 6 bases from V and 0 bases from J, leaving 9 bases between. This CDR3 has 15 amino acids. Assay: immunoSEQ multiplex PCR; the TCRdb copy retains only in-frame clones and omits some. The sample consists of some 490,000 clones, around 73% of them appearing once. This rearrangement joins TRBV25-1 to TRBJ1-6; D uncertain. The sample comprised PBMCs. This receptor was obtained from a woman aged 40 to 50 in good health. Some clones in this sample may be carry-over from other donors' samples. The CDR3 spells CASRTGSSYNSPLHF. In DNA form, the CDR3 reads TGTGCCAGCAGGACGGGGAGCTCCTATAATTCACCCCTCCACTTT.